The sequence of this TCR beta chain was determined in a study of T cells after yellow fever vaccination. Whole-study findings and limits: Shared CD4/CD8 clonotypes were a small share, likely from convergent recombination. The bulk population could contribute abundant contaminating clonotypes to FACS-sorted repertoires.

A note on this clonotype: Antigen unknown.

This CDR3 contains 12 residues. V gave up 3 bases and J gave up 7 bases, with 6 bases separating them. Germline lookup yields CDR1 KGHDR and CDR2 SFDVKD. It was through 5'RACE template switching that TCR cDNA was made, with a universal primer site and UMIs added. TCRdb recomputed calls from the 5' RACE reads with MiXCR, one row per CDR3 protein. The sample carries about 340,000 distinct CDR3 sequences, 8.7% recorded once. The sample here was PBMCs, taken on the day of the first yellow fever vaccination. The chain has TRBV24-1 and TRBJ2-1; D is possibly TRBD1 (6 bases). The source is a man between 18 and 35 years old who received the YFV17D yellow fever vaccine. DNA for the CDR3: TGTGCCACCAGTGATAGGGGGAATGAGCAGTTCTTC. Its protein product is CATSDRGNEQFF.